Included here is one T cell receptor beta chain sequence, with context. The antigen it recognizes is unknown. No base qualities exist here, and no much larger clone lies one base off it. Genomic DNA was isolated from the sorted cells so that the TCRbeta CDR3 region could be sequenced. The immunoSEQ Assay was used to sequence the TCRbeta CDR3 regions. This immuneACCESS table, as held by TCRdb, lists in-frame sequences with V and J called but not all clones. Of the missing ones, under half trace to an unresolved V gene in checked studies; the others have no known cause. In this sample the table shows roughly 17,000 clones, about two thirds of which occur a single time. About 20% of the sample belongs to the ten largest clones. The trial excluded patients who had a history of autoimmune disease or were on systemic immunosuppression. Peripheral blood for TCR sequencing was collected from all dose cohorts at baseline, on cycle 4 day 1, and on cycle 7 day 1. Samples were obtained from an open-label, multicenter, first-in-human phase I dose-escalation trial of ivuxolimab. Adults with locally advanced or metastatic melanoma, renal cell, hepatocellular, or head and neck squamous cell carcinoma were enrolled in the trial. Before TCR sequencing, CD4+ and CD8+ T cells were separately sorted from peripheral blood.

The CDR3, from cysteine to phenylalanine, totals 15 residues. Here the CDR3 DNA is all that survives: 45 bases in frame from base 1. Sequences ENHRY (CDR1) and SYGVKD (CDR2) are obtained from the germline V gene. Between the V and J ends, shortened by 6 bases and 0 bases respectively, the junction contains 12 bases. The sample comes from a study of OX40 agonist ivuxolimab in advanced cancers. About the study as a whole: Ivuxolimab was a fully human IgG2 agonistic monoclonal antibody targeting the costimulatory receptor OX40 (CD134). Intravenous ivuxolimab was administered to patients every 2 weeks at six dose levels: 0.01, 0.1, 0.3, 1.5, 3 and 10 mg/kg. Among the roughly 52 dose-escalation patients, about 20 had hepatocellular carcinoma, roughly 15 melanoma, 9 renal cell carcinoma and 9 head and neck cancer. The dose-escalation cohort was 80% to 90% male with a mean age of approximately 60 years, ranging from roughly 20 to 80. Prior anti-PD-1, anti-PD-L1 or anti-CTLA-4 therapy was permitted, and approximately 40% of dose-escalation patients had received checkpoint inhibitors. Partial responses were achieved by three dose-escalation patients, of whom one had hepatocellular carcinoma and two had cutaneous melanoma. Peripheral TCRbeta sequencing aimed to test whether ivuxolimab altered TCR sequence diversity and caused clonal T-cell expansion. The paper covers the monotherapy dose-escalation part of the phase I ivuxolimab trial, which included N of about 56 patients.

Study-wide findings and limitations: Low levels of normalized T-cell clonal expansion were also seen in some patients who did not respond. In partial responders in the 0.1-3.0 mg/kg groups, normalized peripheral clonal expansion was found to be among the lowest, especially among CD8+ T cells. Antigen specificity was not determined for the clonally expanded peripheral T cells. After ivuxolimab, more expanded clones were found on average in CD8+ T cells than in CD4+ T cells. At doses from 0.1 to 3.0 mg/kg, clonal expansion was seen in both CD4+ and CD8+ blood T cells between baseline and week 6.

This clonotype was obtained from an adult with an advanced solid tumor such as melanoma, head and neck, liver or kidney cancer. The rearranged segments are TRBV10-3 and TRBJ2-1; the D gene lacks a confident call. The input for sequencing was CD4+ or CD8+ T cells sorted from blood, taken in a trial of the OX40 agonist ivuxolimab. The nucleotides read TGTGCCATCAGGGCAGGATCGGGCTCCTACAATGAGCAGTTCTTC. This encodes CAIRAGSGSYNEQFF.